The T cell receptor beta chain described here comes from a study of molecular identifiers for immune sequencing clone quantification (dated by TCRdb to the late 2010s). Background on the whole study: For a replicate experiment, RNA from around 20,000 or 100,000 naive CD8 T cells was divided into five aliquots, and four of the five aliquots were sequenced. The study was a methods study using CD8 T cells to benchmark molecular-identifier clustering-based TCR repertoire sequencing (MIDCIRS) and TCR RNA copy counting.

Libraries were built with PCR. For sequencing, an Illumina HiSeq 4000 was employed. Bulk TCR libraries were prepared as previously described, using TCR primers listed in Table S5. Total RNA was purified with the Qiagen AllPrep DNA/RNA kit. Before analysis, reads from multiple sequencing runs of one library were combined. The study's own analysis went as follows. Reads were retained only if the reads had an exact TCR constant sequence, and the retained reads were trimmed to 150 nt and grouped according to their 12-nt molecular barcodes. Reads within each barcode group were sub-clustered using a 15% Levenshtein threshold, and quality-weighted consensus sequences were constructed for each RNA molecule. Non-functional sequences were excluded, and lower-count sequences lying one edit away from another sequence were also excluded. Based on a fit of two negative binomial distributions, barcode sub-clusters having less than 20% of the maximum read count were discarded. TCRdb ran its own pipeline on the public reads, namely fastp trimming at Q25 and MiXCR clone calling, and kept in-frame beta chains. Under each unique CDR3 protein, matching rows form one entry showing the most common genes and DNA. The V and J calls were determined by TCRdb, not by the authors. The sample table shows about 320,000 distinct CDR3 sequences, and about 21% are seen once. The top ten hold 0.81% of the sample.

The paper as a whole reports these results and caveats: About 3 recovered TCR RNA copies per cell were obtained by modeling, versus about 10 by digital PCR, implying a capture efficiency of 30% to 35%. When barcode sub-clustering was not used, chimeric consensus sequences inflated TCR diversity, with chimeras reaching as high as 47%. Clones above 20 RNA copies held over 97% of molecules in CMV-specific effector cells but under 1% in naive cells. Highly expanded clone sizes could be underestimated if identical TCR molecules share a barcode. A single cell's worth of spiked-in Jurkat TCR RNA was reported detectable even among one million naive CD8 T cells. Naive libraries contained spiked-in Jurkat TCR RNA (roughly 10 copies' worth), which is not part of the donor repertoire.

Note on this clonotype: Its antigen is still unknown. It has no much larger one-base neighbor in the sample; base qualities were not kept.

Relative to germline, V is 4 bases shorter and J is 8 bases shorter, with 15 bases between their ends. CDR1 and CDR2, looked up from the germline V gene (reference sequence), are LGHDT and YNNKEL. Spanning cysteine to phenylalanine, the CDR3 consists of 14 amino acids. Here the CDR3 DNA is all that survives: 42 bases in frame from base 1. Naive CD8 T cell libraries were made from around 18,000 to 910,000 sorted cells using 10%, 30% or 50% of purified RNA. Naive CD8 T cells, defined as CD8+CD4-CCR7+CD45RA+, were FACS-sorted into RLT Plus buffer on a BD FACSAria II. To test detection sensitivity, Jurkat RNA equal to approximately ten TCR copies was added to samples of roughly 17,000-1,100,000 naive CD8 T cells. Enrichment of CD8 T cells was performed with RosetteSep CD8+ T Cell Enrichment Cocktail and Ficoll-Paque, after which ACK red cell lysis was carried out.

Sequenced: naive CD8+ T cells from blood, with Jurkat cell RNA spiked in. Taken with the paper, the label for cell subset or site translates to: FACS-sorted CD8+CD4-CCR7+CD45RA+ naive T cells. The chain joins TRBV3-1 to TRBJ1-3, with the D gene not confidently named. The clonotype comes from a human donor in good health. Some libraries in this study had Jurkat cell RNA spiked in. For the CDR3, the sequence is CASSLAGERDTIYF. The nucleotides are TGTGCCAGCAGCCTCGCCGGGGAGAGGGACACCATATATTTT.